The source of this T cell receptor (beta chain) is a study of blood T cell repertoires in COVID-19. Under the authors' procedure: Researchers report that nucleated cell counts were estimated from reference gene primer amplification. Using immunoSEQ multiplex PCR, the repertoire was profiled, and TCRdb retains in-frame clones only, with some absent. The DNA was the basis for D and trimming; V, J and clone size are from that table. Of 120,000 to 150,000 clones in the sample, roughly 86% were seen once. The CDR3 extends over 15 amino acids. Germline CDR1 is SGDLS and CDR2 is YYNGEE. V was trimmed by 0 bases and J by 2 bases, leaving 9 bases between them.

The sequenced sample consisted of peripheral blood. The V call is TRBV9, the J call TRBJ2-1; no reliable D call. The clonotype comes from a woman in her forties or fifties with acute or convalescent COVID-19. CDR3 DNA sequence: TGTGCCAGCAGCGTAGACGGGTCGCCCTACAATGAGCAGTTCTTC. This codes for CASSVDGSPYNEQFF. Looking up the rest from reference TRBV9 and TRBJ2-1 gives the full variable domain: DSGVTQTPKHLITATGQRVTLRCSPRSGDLSVYWYQQSLDQGLQFLIQYYNGEERAKGNILERFSAQQFPDLHSELNLSSLELGDSALYFCASSVDGSPYNEQFFGPGTRLTVL.